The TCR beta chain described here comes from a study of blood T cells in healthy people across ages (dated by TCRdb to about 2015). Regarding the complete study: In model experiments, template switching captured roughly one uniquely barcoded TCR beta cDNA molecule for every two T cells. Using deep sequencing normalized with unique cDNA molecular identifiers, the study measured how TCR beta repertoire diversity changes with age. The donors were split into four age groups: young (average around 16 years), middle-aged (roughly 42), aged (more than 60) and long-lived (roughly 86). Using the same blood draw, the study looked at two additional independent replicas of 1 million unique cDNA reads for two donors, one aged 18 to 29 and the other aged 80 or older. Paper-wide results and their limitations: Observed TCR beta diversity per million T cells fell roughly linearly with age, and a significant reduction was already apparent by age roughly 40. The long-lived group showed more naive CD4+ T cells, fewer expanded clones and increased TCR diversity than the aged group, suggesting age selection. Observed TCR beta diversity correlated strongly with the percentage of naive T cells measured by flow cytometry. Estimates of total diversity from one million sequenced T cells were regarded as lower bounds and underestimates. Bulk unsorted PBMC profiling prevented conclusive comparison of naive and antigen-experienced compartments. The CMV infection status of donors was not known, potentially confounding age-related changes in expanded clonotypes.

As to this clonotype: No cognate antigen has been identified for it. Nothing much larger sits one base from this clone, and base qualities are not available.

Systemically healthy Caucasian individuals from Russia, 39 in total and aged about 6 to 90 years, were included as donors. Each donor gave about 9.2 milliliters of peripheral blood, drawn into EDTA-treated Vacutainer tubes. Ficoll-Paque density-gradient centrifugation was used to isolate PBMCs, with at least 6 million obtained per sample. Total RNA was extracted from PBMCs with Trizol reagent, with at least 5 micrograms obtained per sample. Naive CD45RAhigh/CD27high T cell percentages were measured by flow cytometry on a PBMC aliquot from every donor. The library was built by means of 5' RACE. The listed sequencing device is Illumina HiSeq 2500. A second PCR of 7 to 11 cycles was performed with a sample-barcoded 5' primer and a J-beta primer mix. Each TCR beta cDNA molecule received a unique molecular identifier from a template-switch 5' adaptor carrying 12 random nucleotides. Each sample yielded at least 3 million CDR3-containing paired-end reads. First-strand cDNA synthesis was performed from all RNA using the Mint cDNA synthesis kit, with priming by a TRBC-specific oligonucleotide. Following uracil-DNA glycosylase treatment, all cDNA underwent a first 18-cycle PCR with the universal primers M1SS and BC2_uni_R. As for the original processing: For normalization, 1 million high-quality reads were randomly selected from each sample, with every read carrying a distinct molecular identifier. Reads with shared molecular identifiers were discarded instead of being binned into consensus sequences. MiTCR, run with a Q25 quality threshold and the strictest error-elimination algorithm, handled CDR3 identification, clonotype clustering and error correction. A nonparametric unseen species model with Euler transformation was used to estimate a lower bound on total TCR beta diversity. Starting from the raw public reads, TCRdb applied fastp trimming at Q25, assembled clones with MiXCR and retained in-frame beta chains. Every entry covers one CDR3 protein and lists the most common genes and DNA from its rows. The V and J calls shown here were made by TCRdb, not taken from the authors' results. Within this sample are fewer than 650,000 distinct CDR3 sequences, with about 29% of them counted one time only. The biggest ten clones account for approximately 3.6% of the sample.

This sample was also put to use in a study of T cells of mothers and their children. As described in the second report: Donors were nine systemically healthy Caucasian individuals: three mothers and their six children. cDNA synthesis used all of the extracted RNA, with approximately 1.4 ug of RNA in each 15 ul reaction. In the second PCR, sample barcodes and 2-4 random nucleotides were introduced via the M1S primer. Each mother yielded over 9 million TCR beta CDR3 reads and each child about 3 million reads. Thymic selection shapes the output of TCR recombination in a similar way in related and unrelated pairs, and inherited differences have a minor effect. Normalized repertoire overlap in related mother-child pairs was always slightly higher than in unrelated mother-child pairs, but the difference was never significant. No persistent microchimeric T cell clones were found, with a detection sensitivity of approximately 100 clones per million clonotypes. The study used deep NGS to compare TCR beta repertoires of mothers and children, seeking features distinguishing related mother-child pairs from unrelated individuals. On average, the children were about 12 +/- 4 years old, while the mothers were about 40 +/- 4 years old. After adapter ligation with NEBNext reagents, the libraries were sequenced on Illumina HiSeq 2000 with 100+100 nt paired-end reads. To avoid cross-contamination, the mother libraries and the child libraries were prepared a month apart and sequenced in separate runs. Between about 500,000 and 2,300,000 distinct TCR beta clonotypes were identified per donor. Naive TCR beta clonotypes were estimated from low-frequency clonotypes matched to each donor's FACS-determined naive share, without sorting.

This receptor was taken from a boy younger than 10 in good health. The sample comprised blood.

The encoded CDR3 is CASSLLLSGHTYNEQFF. The nucleotide sequence reads as follows: TGTGCCAGCAGTTTATTGCTTAGCGGGCACACCTACAATGAGCAGTTCTTC. Rearrangement joined TRBV27 to TRBJ2-1, and 7 junctional nucleotides match TRBD2. The CDR3 spans 17 residues, from the cysteine through the phenylalanine. The read is trimmed to its CDR3 DNA, 51 bases read in frame from base 1. After removal of 1 base from V and 2 bases from J, the junction retains 8 bases not matched to a gene. CDR1 and CDR2 are drawn from the germline V gene (reference sequence): MNHEY, SMNVEV.